The 20 T cell receptor beta chains below all came from one sample that was sequenced in a study of T cells in Graves' hyperthyroidism and ophthalmopathy. Amplified TCR beta CDR3 regions came from RNA transcripts. With the HTBI primer set, the TCR CDR3 went through a first round of RT-PCR. Via MiXCR, TCRdb re-called the multiplex PCR reads, giving one row per CDR3 protein. The sample lists hundreds of thousands of distinct CDR3 sequences; about 15% were seen once. Sample: blood. The receptors originated from a young woman with Graves' hyperthyroidism.

The sample holds many counts of this clonotype. The junction differs from germline at one of its ends, possibly a read error. This sequence joins TRBV7-9 and TRBJ2-7; possibly TRBD2 for D (6 bases). Germline lookup yields CDR1 SEHNR and CDR2 FQNEAQ (reference sequence). The CDR3 is 16 residues long. In DNA form, the CDR3 reads TGTGCCAGCAGCCCCGCCCCACGTGGGCCCCCGGGGAGGCGGAACTTC. Protein product: CASSPAPRGPPGRRNF.

The chain employs TRBV4-1 and TRBJ1-1; D gene unclear. This CDR3 comprises 15 residues. CDR1 and CDR2 (germline): MGHRA, YSYEKL. Trimming pared 0 bases from V and 0 bases from J, leaving 8 bases between. CDR3 in DNA: TGCGCCAGCAGCCAAGAAGGGCAGGTGAACACTGAAGCTTTCTTT. Protein: CASSQEGQVNTEAFF.

This clonotype was counted only a few times. This sequence joins TRBV9 and TRBJ1-2; 7 nucleotides match TRBD1. V gave up 0 bases and J gave up 7 bases; unmatched junction bases: 6. Germline CDR1 reads SGDLS; CDR2 reads YYNGEE. The CDR3 is 14 amino acids. For the CDR3, the DNA is TGTGCCAGCAGCGTAGCCGGGGCAGGGGGTGGCTACACCTTC. Amino acid sequence: CASSVAGAGGGYTF.

This clonotype occurred many times. This chain uses TRBV5-6 with TRBJ1-1; 8 nucleotides agree with TRBD1. The germline CDR1 and CDR2 sequences are SGHDT and YYEEEE. The CDR3 loop spans 18 amino acids. Germline trimming cut 4 bases from V and 3 bases from J; bases unmatched to any gene: 17. The CDR3 DNA follows: TGTGCCAGCAGCCCGTACGTTAATCAGGGGGCGCCTGACACTGAAGCTTTCTTT. Its protein product is CASSPYVNQGAPDTEAFF.

This clonotype appeared many times. V gene TRBV10-3 combines with J gene TRBJ2-2; the D call may be TRBD1 or TRBD2 (5 bases each). This CDR3 has 16 amino acids. Trimming left V 3 bases short and J 2 bases short, with 13 bases between. CDR1 is ENHRY, CDR2 SYGVKD, per germline. The CDR3 here is CAISDLRGLNTGELFF. The CDR3, as DNA: TGTGCCATCAGTGATTTGAGGGGCCTAAACACCGGGGAGCTGTTTTTT.

The chain has TRBV18 and TRBJ2-2; 7 bases line up with TRBD1. The CDR3 loop spans 15 amino acids. Germline trimming cut 4 bases from V and 7 bases from J; bases unmatched to any gene: 9. Germline V gene lookup returns CDR1 KGHSH and CDR2 LQKENI. Written as DNA, the CDR3 is TGTGCCAGCTCACGTCTAGGAACAGGGGTCGGGGAGCTGTTTTTT. Its translation: CASSRLGTGVGELFF.

This clonotype has ten or more counts. The V and J genes are TRBV30 and TRBJ2-5; TRBD2 matches 9 bases. CDR1 is GTSNPN, CDR2 SVGIG, per germline (reference sequence). The junction had 10 bases not matched to a gene; V was cut back by 0 bases and J by 5 bases. The CDR3 is made up of 16 amino acids. The CDR3 DNA is TGTGCCTGGAGTGTGGTGATAGCGGGAGTTAGGGAGACCCAGTACTTC. Amino acids: CAWSVVIAGVRETQYF. The variable domain in full, with the rest retrieved from reference TRBV30 and TRBJ2-5, is SQTIHQWPATLVQPVGSPLSLECTVEGTSNPNLYWYRQAAGRGLQLLFYSVGIGQISSEVPQNLSASRPQDRQFILSSKKLLLSDSGFYLCAWSVVIAGVRETQYFGPGTRLLVL.

This rearrangement joins TRBV7-2 to TRBJ2-3, with 8 nucleotides matching TRBD2. Per the germline V gene, CDR1 is SGHTA and CDR2 is FQGNSA. The CDR3 totals 17 residues. V lost 5 bases and J lost 6; bases outside the gene matches: 16. The CDR3 DNA is TGTGCCAGCAGCCTAGGGGCGGTAGCGGGATACGCGGATACGCAGTATTTT. Translated, it gives CASSLGAVAGYADTQYF.

This clonotype was found many times. The rearrangement uses TRBV5-8 and TRBJ2-1; tentative D call: TRBD1 (6 bases). Germline CDR1 is SGHTS and CDR2 is YDEGEE. This CDR3 region has 15 residues. V was pared by 4 bases and J by 4 bases, with 15 bases between. The CDR3 here is CASSHRDTKYNEQFF. In DNA form, the CDR3 reads TGTGCCAGCAGCCACCGGGACACCAAATACAATGAGCAGTTCTTC.

This clonotype was recorded at least ten times. The genes are TRBV6-4 and TRBJ2-2; 10 nucleotides line up with TRBD2. Germline CDR1 is MRHNA and CDR2 is SNTAGT. V gave up 5 bases and J gave up 4 bases; unmatched junction bases: 4. This CDR3 has 15 residues. The CDR3 region has the DNA TGTGCCAGCAGTCGGACTAGCGGAACCACCGGGGAGCTGTTTTTT. This encodes CASSRTSGTTGELFF.

This clonotype was recorded at least ten times. The chain couples TRBV7-2 to TRBJ2-2; D perhaps matches TRBD1 (5 bases). This CDR3 contains 14 residues. Germline V CDR1 and CDR2: SGHTA, FQGNSA. The V end was cut by 8 bases, the J end by 6 bases, with 16 bases between. Here the CDR3 reads CASCRDSLAGELFF. The CDR3 DNA reads as TGTGCCAGCTGTAGAGACAGCCTGGCCGGGGAGCTGTTTTTT.

In its sample, this clonotype was seen many times. The chain employs TRBV15 and TRBJ1-3; 8 positions agree with TRBD1. CDR1 is LNHNV and CDR2 is YYDKDF in the germline V gene (reference sequence). The trim removed 3 bases at V and 4 bases at J, leaving 2 bases unmatched. The CDR3 is made up of 14 amino acids. The CDR3 DNA reads TGTGCCACCAGCAGGACAGGGGACGGAAACACCATATATTTT. It is translated as CATSRTGDGNTIYF.

This clonotype was counted many times. V gene TRBV5-5 combines with J gene TRBJ2-1, with 9 bases matching TRBD1. The CDR3 runs 16 residues. With 3 bases clipped from V and 4 bases from J, the junction kept 8 bases outside the gene matches. The germline V gene encodes CDR1 SGHKS and CDR2 YYEKEE (reference sequence). In DNA, the CDR3 is TGTGCCAGCAGCTCGGGGACAGGGCGAGGGTACAATGAGCAGTTCTTC. Translating gives CASSSGTGRGYNEQFF.

This rearrangement joins TRBV2 to TRBJ1-1, with D maybe TRBD1 (5 bases). The CDR3 runs to 14 residues. CDR1 SNHLY and CDR2 FYNNEI come from the germline V gene. Trimming took off 4 bases at V and 2 bases at J, with 11 bases between the two ends. CDR3 DNA: TGTGCCAGCAGTGCCGGGACCGATAACACTGAAGCTTTCTTT. Its translation: CASSAGTDNTEAFF.

This clonotype showed up just a few times. The chain joins TRBV9 to TRBJ2-1; TRBD2 agrees at 15 bases. Germline V gives CDR1 SGDLS, CDR2 YYNGEE. V was pared by 2 bases and J by 7 bases, with 10 bases of the junction left unmatched. The CDR3 covers 18 residues. In nucleotides, the CDR3 is TGTGCCAGCAGCGTGGCGACGGGACTAGCGGGAGGTTTTAATGAGCAGTTCTTC. Protein: CASSVATGLAGGFNEQFF.

The V call is TRBV19, the J call TRBJ1-2; maybe TRBD1 (5 bases). The CDR3 contains 13 residues. CDR1 LNHDA and CDR2 SQIVND come from the germline V gene (reference sequence). Between the trimmed V and J ends, which lost 5 bases and 5 bases, there was a span of 12 bases. CDR3 region: CASSPGRQYGYTF. DNA of the CDR3: TGTGCCAGTAGTCCGGGACGACAGTATGGCTACACCTTC.

In its sample, this clonotype was seen a few times. The V gene is TRBV5-1, the J gene TRBJ2-7, with D uncertain. This CDR3 contains 15 residues. CDR1 SGHRS and CDR2 YFSETQ come from the germline V gene. Between the trimmed V and J ends, which lost 0 bases and 5 bases, there was a span of 15 bases. The CDR3 sequence is CASSLASVGLDEQYF. The CDR3 DNA follows: TGCGCCAGCAGCTTGGCCTCGGTGGGTTTGGACGAGCAGTACTTC.

The V call is TRBV9, the J call TRBJ2-7; D is uncertain. V was trimmed by 0 bases and J by 7 bases, leaving 8 bases between them. The CDR3 length is 12 residues. Germline V gives CDR1 SGDLS, CDR2 YYNGEE. The CDR3 DNA follows: TGTGCCAGCAGCGTAGAAGAGCCTGAGCAGTACTTC. Its protein is CASSVEEPEQYF.

The chain employs TRBV6-2 or TRBV6-3 and TRBJ2-1; 7 nucleotides match TRBD2. The germline CDR1 and CDR2 sequences are MNHEY and SVGEGT. Trimming at V came to 6 bases and at J to 6 bases, leaving 20 bases not matched to a gene. The CDR3 spans 18 residues. CDR3 in amino acids: CASRPAGSRAGRFNEQFF. CDR3 in DNA: TGTGCCAGCAGGCCCGCAGGGAGTCGAGCGGGGCGGTTCAATGAGCAGTTCTTC.

The gene calls are TRBV6-2 or TRBV6-3 and TRBJ2-4; D not resolved. The CDR3 has 13 residues. Germline assignment: CDR1 MNHEY and CDR2 SVGEGT. Trimming stripped 10 bases from V and 0 bases from J, with 10 bases between. For the CDR3, the DNA is TGTGCCACCCGAGACCTAGCCAAAAACATTCAGTACTTC. It codes for CATRDLAKNIQYF.